The clone carrying this T cell receptor beta chain was seen repeatedly, ten times or more. The antigen is undetermined. This specimen belongs to a study of T cell repertoires in cytomegalovirus infection. Study-wide context: Matching HLA type, along with CMV infection, was indicated by public TCR beta signatures. Whole-study results and caveats: Dominating the ex vivo response were TCR beta clonotypes that were CMV-specific and HLA-C-restricted. Pooled public TCR beta family frequency picked out CMV carriers with the relevant HLA.

TCRdb reanalysed the reads using MiXCR and keeps one entry per CDR3 protein. The data contain some 400,000 distinct CDR3 sequences, roughly 20% of them singletons. This TCR was sampled from a human donor in good health (CMV status not recorded). Some clones in this sample may be carry-over from other donors' samples. Source material: PBMCs.

The CDR3 DNA reads TGTGCCAGCAGCTCAGGGACAGGGAACAATCAGCCCCAGCATTTT. Translating gives CASSSGTGNNQPQHF. The chain has TRBV7-2 and TRBJ1-5; TRBD1 matches 9 bases. The V gene's germline CDR1 is SGHTA and CDR2 FQGNSA. Trimming took 4 bases from V and 3 from J; bases not matched to a gene: 4. The CDR3 is 15 amino acids.